The present TCR beta chain was sequenced within a study of OX40 agonist ivuxolimab in advanced cancers. Study information: Those enrolled were roughly 80% male, with a mean age of roughly 62 years and ages from roughly 20 to 85. Under the entry rules, prior anti-PD-1, anti-PD-L1 or anti-CTLA-4 therapy was allowed, and less than 50% had some.

Clones were sequenced by immunoSEQ multiplex PCR, and TCRdb holds only the in-frame ones, with some missing. The sample yields tens of thousands of clones, about nine tenths seen once. The V gene's germline CDR1 is SGHKS and CDR2 YYEKEE (reference sequence). V was cut by 3 bases and J by 1 base, with 13 bases left in between. The CDR3 is made up of 15 amino acids. To note about this clone: Its cognate antigen is unknown.

Regarding the study as a whole: CD8+ T cells were the subset that, on average, had more expanded clones than CD4+.

Peripheral blood came from all dose cohorts at three timepoints. The V gene is TRBV5-5, the J gene TRBJ1-1; the D gene is possibly TRBD1 (5 bases). This clonotype was sampled from an adult with an advanced solid tumor such as melanoma, head and neck, liver or kidney cancer. This material consisted of CD4+ or CD8+ T cells sorted from blood, taken in a trial of the OX40 agonist ivuxolimab. The CDR3: CASSSPGHANTEAFF. CDR3 coding DNA: TGTGCCAGCAGCTCCCCCGGACACGCGAACACTGAAGCTTTCTTT.